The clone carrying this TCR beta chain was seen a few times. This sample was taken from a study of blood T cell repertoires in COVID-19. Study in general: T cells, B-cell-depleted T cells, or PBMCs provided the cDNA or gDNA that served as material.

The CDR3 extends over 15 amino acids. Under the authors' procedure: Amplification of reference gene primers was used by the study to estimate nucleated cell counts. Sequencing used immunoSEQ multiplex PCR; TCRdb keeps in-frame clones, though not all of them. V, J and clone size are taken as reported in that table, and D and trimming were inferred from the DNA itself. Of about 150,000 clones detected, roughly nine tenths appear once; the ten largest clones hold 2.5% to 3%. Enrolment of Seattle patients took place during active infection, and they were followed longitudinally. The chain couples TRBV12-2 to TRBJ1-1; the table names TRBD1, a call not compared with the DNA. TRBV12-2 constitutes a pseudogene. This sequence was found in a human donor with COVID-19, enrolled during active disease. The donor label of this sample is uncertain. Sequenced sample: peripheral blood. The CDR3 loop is CASRLEGRGKTEAFF. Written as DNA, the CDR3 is TGTGCAAGTCGCCTAGAGGGCAGGGGGAAAACTGAAGCTTTCTTT.